Listed here is a single T cell receptor beta chain. Its cognate antigen has yet to be identified. The input lacks base qualities; no much larger clone sits a single base away. The receptor library was made with multiplex PCR. For sequencing, an Illumina HiSeq 4000 was employed. CDR3 regions were amplified by Arm-PCR with iRepertoire HTBI primers to construct TCR beta libraries. Gel purification was performed on PCR products prior to sequencing. The study's processing was this. Gene usage analysis of CDR3 amino acid clonotypes used the 50 to 70 TRBV and some 13 TRBJ segments found across samples. COPE and FqMerger were used to merge filtered high-quality paired reads into contigs. Contigs were aligned with BLAST to IMGT TRBV, TRBD and TRBJ reference genes, and CDR3 was defined per IMGT. Any clonotype with a frequency above 0.1% was counted as a highly expanded clone. Repertoire diversity was measured by Shannon entropy, and V-J evenness by the Gini coefficient. A clonotype was considered public if more than one individual shared it. In-frame beta chains were kept once TCRdb had trimmed the public reads at Q25 with fastp and called clones with MiXCR. Rows merge per CDR3 protein into single entries with the most common DNA and genes. None of the V and J calls come from the authors' own analysis; TCRdb made them. This sample has 450,000 or so distinct CDR3 sequences in its table, and about 20% of those were observed once. About an eighth of the sample is in the top ten clones.

The data originate from a study of regulatory T cells in long-lasting Graves disease (dated by TCRdb to 2020 to 2023). Background on the whole study: Persistent Graves' disease was defined as persistently positive TSH receptor autoantibodies together with antithyroid drug treatment for over 5 years. Antithyroid drugs had been taken for about 10.3 years on average by persistent Graves' disease patients in the clinical cohort. A total of about 35 samples underwent TCR sequencing: some 13 from persistent and about 20 from newly diagnosed Graves' disease patients. This study used TCR sequencing and RNA sequencing of peripheral blood to compare persistent Graves' disease patients against newly diagnosed Graves' disease patients. The study was conducted in China and was registered as a clinical trial.

Points the paper makes about the study in general: Persistent Graves' disease patients showed lower TCR Shannon entropy and fewer highly expanded clones than newly diagnosed patients, suggesting clonal expansion. Peripheral blood alone was examined, since thyroid tissue, which constituted the primary lesion, could not be accessed. As a limitation, the authors acknowledged that the small sample size may reduce accuracy. Only the TCR beta chain was sequenced and analyzed. Patients with persistent disease shared more public clonotypes (approximately 2,500) than newly diagnosed patients did (966).

The meaning of the sample's time point label: persistent/refractory GD, antithyroid drugs over 5 years with positive TRAb. For both TCR sequencing and RNA sequencing, RNA was extracted from PBMCs using TRIzol. The diagnosis of Graves' disease followed American Thyroid Association guidelines. Recruitment of patients was carried out at an endocrinology department in Xi'an, China. Each patient gave approximately 9.7 milliliters of peripheral blood, collected in an EDTA anticoagulant tube. Ficoll Paque Plus density gradient separation was used to isolate PBMCs, and no additional T cell sorting was done. An Agilent 2100 Bioanalyzer and agarose gel were used to assess RNA quality, and a NanoDrop 2000 was used to measure RNA concentration. The source was peripheral blood mononuclear cells (PBMCs), collected when the disease was refractory, from a patient treated with antithyroid drugs. The clonotype comes from a female donor with Graves disease.

The nucleotide sequence is TGTGCCAGCAGCGTCCTAGCGGGCAAAGATACGCAGTATTTT. The translation is CASSVLAGKDTQYF. The chain links TRBV9 with TRBJ2-3; TRBD2 lines up with 8 middle nucleotides. Via the germline V gene, CDR1 is SGDLS and CDR2 YYNGEE. Germline trimming amounts to 2 bases on V and 5 bases on J, with 4 as the count of junction bases outside the gene matches. The CDR3 runs 14 amino acids, cysteine and phenylalanine included. Only the CDR3 DNA is retained, 42 bases long and in frame from the first base.